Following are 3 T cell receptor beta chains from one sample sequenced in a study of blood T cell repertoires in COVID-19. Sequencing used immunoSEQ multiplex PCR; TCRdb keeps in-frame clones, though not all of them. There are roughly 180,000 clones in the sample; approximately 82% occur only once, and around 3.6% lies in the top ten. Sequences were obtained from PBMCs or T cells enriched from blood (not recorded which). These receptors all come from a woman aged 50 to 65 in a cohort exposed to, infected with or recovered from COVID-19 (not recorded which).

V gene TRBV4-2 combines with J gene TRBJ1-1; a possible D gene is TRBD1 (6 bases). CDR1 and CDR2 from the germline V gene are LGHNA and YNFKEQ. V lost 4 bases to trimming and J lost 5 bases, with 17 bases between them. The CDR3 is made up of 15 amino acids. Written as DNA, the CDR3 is TGTGCCAGCAGCCTCCAGGGGCAGGGAAGTACTGAAGCTTTCTTT. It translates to CASSLQGQGSTEAFF.

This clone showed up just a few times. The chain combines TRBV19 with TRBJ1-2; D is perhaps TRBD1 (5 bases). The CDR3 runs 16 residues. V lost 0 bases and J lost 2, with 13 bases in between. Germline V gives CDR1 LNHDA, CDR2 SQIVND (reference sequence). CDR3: CASSIEAGRENYGYTF. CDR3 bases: TGTGCCAGTAGTATAGAGGCAGGGAGGGAAAACTATGGCTACACCTTC. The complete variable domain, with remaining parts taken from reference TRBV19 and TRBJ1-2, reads DGGITQSPKYLFRKEGQNVTLSCEQNLNHDAMYWYRQDPGQGLRLIYYSQIVNDFQKGDIAEGYSVSREKKESFPLTVTSAQKNPTAFYLCASSIEAGRENYGYTFGSGTRLTVV.

The CDR3 here is CASSGRGYTEAFF. The CDR3, as DNA: TGTGCCAGTAGTGGACGAGGGTACACTGAAGCTTTCTTT. The chain combines TRBV19 with TRBJ1-1; no definite D call. CDR1 and CDR2 (germline): LNHDA, SQIVND (reference sequence). This CDR3 region has 13 residues. V was shortened by 5 bases and J by 3 bases, with 10 bases between the two germline ends.